This T cell receptor beta chain stems from a study of PD-L1 blockade in urothelial cancer. Assay used: immunoSEQ multiplex PCR; TCRdb lists only in-frame clones, some missing. The sample includes around 120,000 clones, approximately 85% of them seen just once. This clone was counted only a few times. The CDR3 runs to 14 residues. Germline trimming cut 4 bases from V and 5 bases from J; bases unmatched to any gene: 7. CDR1 and CDR2 from the germline V gene are SNHLY and FYNNEI. This TCR was recovered from a man aged 45-65 years with urothelial cancer. The sample here was PBMCs, taken around atezolizumab (anti-PD-L1) treatment. The rearrangement joins TRBV2 to TRBJ1-1, with 7 bases lining up with TRBD1. This CDR3 is CASSAGTARTEAFF. Written as DNA, the CDR3 is TGTGCCAGCAGTGCCGGGACAGCCAGGACTGAAGCTTTCTTT.